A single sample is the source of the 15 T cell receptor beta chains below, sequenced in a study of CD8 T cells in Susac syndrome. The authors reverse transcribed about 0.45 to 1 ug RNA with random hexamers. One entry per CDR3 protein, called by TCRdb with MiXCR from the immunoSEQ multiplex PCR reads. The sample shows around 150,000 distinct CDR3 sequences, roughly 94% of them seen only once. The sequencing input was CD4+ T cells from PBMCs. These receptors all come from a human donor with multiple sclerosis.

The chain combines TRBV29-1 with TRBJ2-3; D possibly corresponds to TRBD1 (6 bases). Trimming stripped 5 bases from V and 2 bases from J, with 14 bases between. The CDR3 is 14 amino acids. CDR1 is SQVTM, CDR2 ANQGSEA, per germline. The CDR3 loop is CSVLTGLITDTQYF. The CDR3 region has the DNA TGCAGCGTTCTAACAGGGCTAATCACAGATACGCAGTATTTT.

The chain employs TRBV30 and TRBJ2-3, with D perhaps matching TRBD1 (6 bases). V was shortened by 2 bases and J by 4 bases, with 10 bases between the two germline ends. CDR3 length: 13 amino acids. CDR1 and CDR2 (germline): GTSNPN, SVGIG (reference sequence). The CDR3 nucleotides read TGTGCCTGGAGTAGCAGGGGCCCAGATACGCAGTATTTT. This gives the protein CAWSSRGPDTQYF.

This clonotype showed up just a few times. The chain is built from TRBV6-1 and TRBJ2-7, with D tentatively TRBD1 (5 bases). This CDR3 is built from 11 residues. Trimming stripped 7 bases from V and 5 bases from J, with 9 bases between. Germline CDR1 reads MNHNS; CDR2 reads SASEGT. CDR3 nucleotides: TGTGCCAGCAAGGGGCGGAACGAGCAGTACTTC. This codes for CASKGRNEQYF.

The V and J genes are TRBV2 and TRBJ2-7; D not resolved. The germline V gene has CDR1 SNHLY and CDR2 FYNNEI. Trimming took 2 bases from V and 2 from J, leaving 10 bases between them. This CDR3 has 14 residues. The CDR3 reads CASSESAGPYEQYF. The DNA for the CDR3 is TGTGCCAGCAGTGAATCTGCAGGTCCCTACGAGCAGTACTTC.

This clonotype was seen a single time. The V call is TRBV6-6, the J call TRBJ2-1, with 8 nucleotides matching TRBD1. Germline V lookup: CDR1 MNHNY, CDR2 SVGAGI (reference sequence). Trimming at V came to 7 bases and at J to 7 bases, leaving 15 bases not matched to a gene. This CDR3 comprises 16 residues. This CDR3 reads CASNLPGTGYANEQFF. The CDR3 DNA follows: TGTGCCAGCAATCTACCCGGGACAGGCTACGCGAATGAGCAGTTCTTC.

The DNA for the CDR3 is TGTGCCTGGATGACAGGGGTGGGCACTGAAGCTTTCTTT. This translates into CAWMTGVGTEAFF. This sequence joins TRBV30 and TRBJ1-1; TRBD1 aligns across 8 bases. J was trimmed by 4 bases and V by 4 bases; bases with no gene match: 5. Germline V lookup: CDR1 GTSNPN, CDR2 SVGIG (reference sequence). The CDR3 runs 13 residues.

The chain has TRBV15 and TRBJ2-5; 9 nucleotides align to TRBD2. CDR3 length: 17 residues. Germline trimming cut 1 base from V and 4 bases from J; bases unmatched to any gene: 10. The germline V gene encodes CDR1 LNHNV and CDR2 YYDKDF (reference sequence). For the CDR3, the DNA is TGTGCCACCAGCAGAGTGACAAGCGGGAGGATGGGAGAGACCCAGTACTTC. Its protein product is CATSRVTSGRMGETQYF.

The CDR3 spells CAMSANTGELFF. CDR3 DNA: TGTGCCATGTCAGCGAACACCGGGGAGCTGTTTTTT. The chain has TRBV28 and TRBJ2-2; D is uncertain. Germline V CDR1 and CDR2: MDHEN, SYDVKM. The CDR3 has 12 residues. V was clipped by 10 bases and J by 0 bases, with 6 bases between them.

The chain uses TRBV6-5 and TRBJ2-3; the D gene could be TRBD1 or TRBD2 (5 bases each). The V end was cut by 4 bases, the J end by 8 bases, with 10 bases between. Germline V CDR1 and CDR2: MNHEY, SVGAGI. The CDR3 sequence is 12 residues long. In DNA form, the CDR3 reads TGTGCCAGCAGTTTCCAGAGGGGTACGCAGTATTTT. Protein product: CASSFQRGTQYF.

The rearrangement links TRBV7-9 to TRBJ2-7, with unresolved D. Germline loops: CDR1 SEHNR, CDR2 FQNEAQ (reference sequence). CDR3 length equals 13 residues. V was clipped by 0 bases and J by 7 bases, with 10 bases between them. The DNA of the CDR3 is TGTGCCAGCAGCTTAGCGCGTCGGCAGGAGCAGTACTTC. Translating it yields CASSLARRQEQYF.

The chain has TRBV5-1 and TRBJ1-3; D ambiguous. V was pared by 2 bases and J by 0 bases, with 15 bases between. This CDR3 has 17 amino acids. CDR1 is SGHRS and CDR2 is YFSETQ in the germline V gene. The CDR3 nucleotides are TGCGCCAGCAGCTTCTACGGAGGGCCCAACTCTGGAAACACCATATATTTT. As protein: CASSFYGGPNSGNTIYF.

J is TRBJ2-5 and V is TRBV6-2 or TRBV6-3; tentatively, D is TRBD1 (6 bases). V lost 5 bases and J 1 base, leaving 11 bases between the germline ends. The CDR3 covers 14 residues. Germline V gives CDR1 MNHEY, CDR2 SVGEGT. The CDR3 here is CASSARTVQETQYF. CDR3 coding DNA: TGTGCCAGCAGTGCCCGGACAGTCCAAGAGACCCAGTACTTC.

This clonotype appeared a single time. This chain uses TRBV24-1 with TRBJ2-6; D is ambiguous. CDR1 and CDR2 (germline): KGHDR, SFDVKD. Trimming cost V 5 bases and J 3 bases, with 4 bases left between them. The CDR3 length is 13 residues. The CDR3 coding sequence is TGTGCCACCAGTGGCGGTGGGGCCAACGTCCTGACTTTC. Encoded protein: CATSGGGANVLTF.

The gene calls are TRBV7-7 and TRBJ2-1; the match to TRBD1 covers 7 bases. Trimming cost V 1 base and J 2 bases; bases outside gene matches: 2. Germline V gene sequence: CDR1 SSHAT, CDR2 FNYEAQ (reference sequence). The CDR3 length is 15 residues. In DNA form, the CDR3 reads TGTGCCAGCAGCTTAGGCCAGGGGGCCTACAATGAGCAGTTCTTC. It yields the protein CASSLGQGAYNEQFF.

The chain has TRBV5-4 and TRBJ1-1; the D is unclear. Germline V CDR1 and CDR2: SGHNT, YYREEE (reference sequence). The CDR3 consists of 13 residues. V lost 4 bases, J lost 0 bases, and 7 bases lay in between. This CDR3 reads CASSGELNTEAFF. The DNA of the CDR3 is TGTGCCAGCAGCGGCGAACTGAACACTGAAGCTTTCTTT.